A selection of T cell receptor beta chains follows, all from one sample in a study of CD8 T cells in Susac syndrome. TCRdb called the immunoSEQ multiplex PCR reads again in MiXCR, with one record for every CDR3 protein. In the table there are approximately 190,000 distinct CDR3 sequences, about 95% of which are singletons. The specimen sequenced was CD8+ T cells from PBMCs. The receptor set was obtained from a human donor with Susac syndrome. CDR3s include the opening cysteine and the closing phenylalanine or tryptophan. A D gene is named only where the DNA matches it firmly.

cdr3_length	v_call	d_call	j_call	cdr3_nt	cdr3_aa
15	TRBV12-3/TRBV12-4	.	TRBJ1-5	TGTGCCAGCAGTTTGGCAGAGAATAGCAATCAGCCCCAGCATTTT	CASSLAENSNQPQHF
20	TRBV4-1	TRBD2	TRBJ2-5	TGCGCCAGCAGCCAAGATAGGACTAGCGGGGGACCACCGTACCAAGAGACCCAGTACTTC	CASSQDRTSGGPPYQETQYF
16	TRBV3-1	TRBD1	TRBJ2-3	TGTGCCAGCAGCCAAGGTTGGGACAGTAGCACAGATACGCAGTATTTT	CASSQGWDSSTDTQYF
12	TRBV30	.	TRBJ1-1	TGTGCCTGGTTTCAGGGAAACACTGAAGCTTTCTTT	CAWFQGNTEAFF
15	TRBV9	.	TRBJ2-5	TGTGCCAGCAGCGTAGTTGGGGGACCCCAAGAGACCCAGTACTTC	CASSVVGGPQETQYF
10	TRBV19	.	TRBJ2-1	TGTGCCGGCAATGACAATGAGCAGTTCTTC	CAGNDNEQFF
15	TRBV5-4	TRBD2	TRBJ2-1	TGTGCCAGCAGCGGGGGGACTAGCGGGGTAAATGAGCAGTTCTTC	CASSGGTSGVNEQFF
14	TRBV18	.	TRBJ2-5	TGTGCCAGCTCGTATTACCGAGGCCAAGAGACCCAGTACTTC	CASSYYRGQETQYF
11	TRBV29-1	.	TRBJ1-2	TGCAGCGTAAGGACAGCTTATGGCTACACCTTC	CSVRTAYGYTF
15	TRBV11-1	TRBD2	TRBJ2-5	TGTGCCAGCAGGCGAAGCGGGAGGTTCGTGGAGACCCAGTACTTC	CASRRSGRFVETQYF
15	TRBV4-1	.	TRBJ2-7	TGCGCCAGCAGCCAAGTTGCTAGCCAAAACTACGAGCAGTACTTC	CASSQVASQNYEQYF